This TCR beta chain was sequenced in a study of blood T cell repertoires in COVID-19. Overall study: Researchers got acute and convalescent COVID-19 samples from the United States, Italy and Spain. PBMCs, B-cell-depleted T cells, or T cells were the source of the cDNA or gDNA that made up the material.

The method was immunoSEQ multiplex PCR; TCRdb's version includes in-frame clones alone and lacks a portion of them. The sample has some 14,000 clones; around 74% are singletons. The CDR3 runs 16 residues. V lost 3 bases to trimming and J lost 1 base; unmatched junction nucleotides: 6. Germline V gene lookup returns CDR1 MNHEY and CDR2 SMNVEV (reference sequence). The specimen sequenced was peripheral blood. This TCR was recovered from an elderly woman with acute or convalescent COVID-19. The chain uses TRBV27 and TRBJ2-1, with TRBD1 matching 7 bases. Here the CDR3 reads CASSFHRGLSYNEQFF. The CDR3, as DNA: TGTGCCAGCAGTTTCCACAGGGGATTGTCCTACAATGAGCAGTTCTTC.